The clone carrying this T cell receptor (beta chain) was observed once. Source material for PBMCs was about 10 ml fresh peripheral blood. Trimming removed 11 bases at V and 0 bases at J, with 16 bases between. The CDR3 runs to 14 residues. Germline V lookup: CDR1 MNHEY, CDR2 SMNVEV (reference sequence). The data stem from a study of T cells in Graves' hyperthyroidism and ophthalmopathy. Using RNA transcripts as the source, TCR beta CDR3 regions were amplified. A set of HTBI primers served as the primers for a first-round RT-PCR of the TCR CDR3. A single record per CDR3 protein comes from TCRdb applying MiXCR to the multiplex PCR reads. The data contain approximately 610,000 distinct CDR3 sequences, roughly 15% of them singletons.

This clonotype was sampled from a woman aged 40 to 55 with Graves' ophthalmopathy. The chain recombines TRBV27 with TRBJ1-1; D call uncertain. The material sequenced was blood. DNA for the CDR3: TGTGCCGGCCACTTATACAAAGTGAACACTGAAGCTTTCTTT. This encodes CAGHLYKVNTEAFF.